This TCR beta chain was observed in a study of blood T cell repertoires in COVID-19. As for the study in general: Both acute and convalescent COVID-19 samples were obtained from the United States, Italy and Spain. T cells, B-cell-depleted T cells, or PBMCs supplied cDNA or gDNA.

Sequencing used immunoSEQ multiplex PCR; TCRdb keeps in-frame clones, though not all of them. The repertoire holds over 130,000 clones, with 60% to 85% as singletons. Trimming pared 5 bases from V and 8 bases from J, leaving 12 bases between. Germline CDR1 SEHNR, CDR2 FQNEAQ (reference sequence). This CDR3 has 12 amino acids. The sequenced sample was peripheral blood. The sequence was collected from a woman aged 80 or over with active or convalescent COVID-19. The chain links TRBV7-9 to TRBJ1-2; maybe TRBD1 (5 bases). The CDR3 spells CASSPGVRGYTF. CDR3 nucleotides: TGTGCCAGCAGCCCGGGGGTGCGGGGCTACACCTTC.